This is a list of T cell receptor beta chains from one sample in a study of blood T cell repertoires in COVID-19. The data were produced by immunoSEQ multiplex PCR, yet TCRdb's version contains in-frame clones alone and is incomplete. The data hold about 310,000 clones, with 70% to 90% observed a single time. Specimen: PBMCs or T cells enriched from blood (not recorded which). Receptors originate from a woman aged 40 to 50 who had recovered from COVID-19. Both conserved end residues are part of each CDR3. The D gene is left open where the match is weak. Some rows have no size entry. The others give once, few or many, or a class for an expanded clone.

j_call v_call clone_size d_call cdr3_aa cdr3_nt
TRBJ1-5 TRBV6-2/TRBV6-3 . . CASSYGNDRGNQPQHF TGTGCCAGCAGTTACGGAAACGACCGGGGCAATCAGCCCCAGCATTTT
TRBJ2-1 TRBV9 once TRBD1 CASSAAGQGNEQFF TGTGCCAGCAGCGCTGCTGGACAGGGGAATGAGCAGTTCTTC
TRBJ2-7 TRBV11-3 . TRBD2 CASTKRTSGRAHSSSEQYF TGTGCCAGCACCAAGAGGACTAGCGGGAGGGCTCACTCCTCCAGCGAGCAGTACTTC
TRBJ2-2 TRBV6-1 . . CASSDGGGRGAGELFF TGTGCCAGCAGTGACGGCGGGGGCCGGGGCGCCGGGGAGCTGTTTTTT
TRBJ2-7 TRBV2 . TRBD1 CASGGQPSIHYEQYF TGTGCCAGCGGGGGACAGCCGAGCATCCACTACGAGCAGTACTTC
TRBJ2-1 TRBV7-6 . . CASSLGGLNNEQFF TGTGCCAGCAGCTTAGGAGGCCTCAACAATGAGCAGTTCTTC
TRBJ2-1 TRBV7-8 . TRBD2 CASSLGLAGGPTHEQFF TGTGCCAGCAGCTTAGGGTTGGCGGGGGGGCCGACCCATGAGCAGTTCTTC
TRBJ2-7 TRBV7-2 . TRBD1 CASSLSGTGFYEQYF TGTGCCAGCAGCCTCTCCGGGACAGGGTTCTACGAGCAGTACTTC
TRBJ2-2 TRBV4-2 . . CASSQVGQNTGELFF TGTGCCAGCAGCCAAGTTGGGCAGAACACCGGGGAGCTGTTTTTT
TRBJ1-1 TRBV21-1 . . CASSPPMGGRKKVGTEAFF TGTGCCAGCAGCCCCCCCATGGGGGGGCGTAAGAAGGTGGGCACTGAAGCTTTCTTT
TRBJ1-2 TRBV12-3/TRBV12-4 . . CASSSQGAYGYTF TGTGCCAGCAGTTCTCAGGGCGCCTATGGCTACACCTTC
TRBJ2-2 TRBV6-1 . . CASSVPTATGANTGELFF TGTGCCAGCAGTGTCCCGACAGCTACCGGAGCGAACACCGGGGAGCTGTTTTTT
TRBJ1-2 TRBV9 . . CASSSGGMALEGYGYTF TGTGCCAGCAGCTCAGGAGGGATGGCCCTAGAGGGTTATGGCTACACCTTC
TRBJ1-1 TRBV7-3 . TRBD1 CASSQGVKNTEAFF TGTGCCAGCAGCCAGGGGGTAAAGAACACTGAAGCTTTCTTT
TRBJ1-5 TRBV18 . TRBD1 CASSPGGQGTQPQHF TGTGCCAGCTCACCAGGGGGACAGGGGACTCAGCCCCAGCATTTT
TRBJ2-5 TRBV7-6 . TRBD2 CASSPLPGGGETQYF TGTGCCAGCAGCCCGTTACCGGGAGGGGGGGAGACCCAGTACTTC
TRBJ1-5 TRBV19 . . CASSIAGYSNQPQHF TGTGCCAGTAGTATTGCGGGGTACAGCAATCAGCCCCAGCATTTT
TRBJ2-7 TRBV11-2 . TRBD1 CASSDQQGRYEQYF TGTGCCAGCAGCGACCAACAGGGGCGGTACGAGCAGTACTTC
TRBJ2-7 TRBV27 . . CASKTASSGTHFYEQYF TGTGCCAGCAAAACGGCTTCTTCCGGGACACATTTCTACGAGCAGTACTTC
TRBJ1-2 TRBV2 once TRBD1 CASRSDREVHYGYTF TGTGCCAGCCGTTCGGACAGGGAGGTTCACTATGGCTACACCTTC
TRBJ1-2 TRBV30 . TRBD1 CATHPRGQNYGYTF TGTGCCACCCACCCGAGGGGGCAGAACTATGGCTACACCTTC
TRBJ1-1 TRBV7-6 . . CASSFELNTEAFF TGTGCCAGCAGCTTCGAACTTAACACTGAAGCTTTCTTT
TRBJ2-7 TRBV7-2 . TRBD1 CASSPSSTGWAYEQYF TGTGCCAGCAGCCCCTCCTCGACAGGGTGGGCCTACGAGCAGTACTTC
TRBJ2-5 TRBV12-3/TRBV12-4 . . CASTPGFGTQYF TGTGCCAGCACCCCCGGTTTTGGGACCCAGTACTTC
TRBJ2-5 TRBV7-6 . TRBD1 CASSSPGTAYQETQYF TGTGCCAGCAGCTCCCCCGGGACAGCGTACCAAGAGACCCAGTACTTC
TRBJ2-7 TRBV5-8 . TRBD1 CASSPREDRVGEQYF TGTGCCAGCAGCCCAAGGGAAGACAGGGTGGGCGAGCAGTACTTC
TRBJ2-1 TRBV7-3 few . CASSPRPTSPHNEQFF TGTGCCAGCAGCCCCCGCCCCACTAGCCCCCACAATGAGCAGTTCTTC
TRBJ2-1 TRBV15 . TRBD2 CATSTPSGASNEQFF TGTGCCACCAGCACCCCTAGCGGGGCAAGCAATGAGCAGTTCTTC
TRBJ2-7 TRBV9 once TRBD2 CASSVGTSGGAYEQYF TGTGCCAGCAGCGTAGGGACTAGCGGGGGGGCCTACGAGCAGTACTTC
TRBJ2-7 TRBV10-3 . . CAISEPLFGGKPYEQYF TGTGCCATCAGTGAGCCCTTGTTCGGGGGAAAGCCCTACGAGCAGTACTTC
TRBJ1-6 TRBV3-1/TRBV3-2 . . CASSPEGVNSPLHF TGTGCCAGCAGCCCCGAAGGGGTGAATTCACCCCTCCACTTT
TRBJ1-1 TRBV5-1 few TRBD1 CASSLAQGDGTEAFF TGCGCCAGCAGCTTGGCCCAGGGGGATGGCACTGAAGCTTTCTTT
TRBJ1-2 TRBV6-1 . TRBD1 CASSEGTGVNGYTF TGTGCCAGCAGTGAAGGGACAGGGGTAAATGGCTACACCTTC
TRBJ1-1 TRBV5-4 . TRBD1 CASSTQGVTEAFF TGTGCCAGCAGTACTCAGGGGGTCACTGAAGCTTTCTTT
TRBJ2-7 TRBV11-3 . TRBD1 CASSLNPGGYEQYF TGTGCCAGCAGCTTGAACCCAGGGGGTTACGAGCAGTACTTC
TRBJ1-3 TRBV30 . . CAWSFSEGNTIYF TGTGCCTGGAGTTTCTCGGAGGGAAACACCATATATTTT
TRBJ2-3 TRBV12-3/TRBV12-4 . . CASLLWSTDTQYF TGTGCCAGCCTTCTATGGAGCACAGATACGCAGTATTTT
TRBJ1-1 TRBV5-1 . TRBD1 CASSLGQGAEAFF TGCGCCAGCAGCTTGGGGCAGGGGGCCGAAGCTTTCTTT
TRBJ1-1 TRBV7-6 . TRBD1 CASSQQGVGTEAFF TGTGCCAGCTCGCAACAGGGGGTAGGCACTGAAGCTTTCTTT
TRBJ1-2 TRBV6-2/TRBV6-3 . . CASSSWRENYGYTF TGTGCCAGCAGTTCCTGGAGGGAAAACTATGGCTACACCTTC
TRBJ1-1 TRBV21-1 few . CASRKTSKIMNTEAFF TGTGCCAGCAGGAAAACTAGTAAGATCATGAACACTGAAGCTTTCTTT
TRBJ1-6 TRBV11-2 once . CASSLNTGYNSPLHF TGTGCCAGCAGCTTAAATACAGGGTATAATTCACCCCTCCACTTT
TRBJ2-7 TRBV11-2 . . CASSSPGGPSYEQYF TGTGCCAGCAGCTCCCCGGGTGGCCCCTCCTACGAGCAGTACTTC
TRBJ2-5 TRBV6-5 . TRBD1 CASSLDRVSETQYF TGTGCCAGTTCTCTTGACAGGGTATCGGAGACCCAGTACTTC
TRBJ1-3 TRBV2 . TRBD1 CASRPWTGEGNTIYF TGTGCCAGCAGACCCTGGACAGGGGAGGGAAACACCATATATTTT
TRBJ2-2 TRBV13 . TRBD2 CASSLVDRGGAGELFF TGTGCCAGCAGCTTAGTGGATAGGGGAGGGGCCGGGGAGCTGTTTTTT